Following are 27 T cell receptor beta chains from one sample sequenced in a study of T cell clonality in common variable immunodeficiency. Assay used: immunoSEQ multiplex PCR; TCRdb lists only in-frame clones, some missing. The repertoire yields more than 25,000 clones, none seen only once; the top ten contain less than 4%. Antigen specificity for these receptors is unknown. General study findings and limits: In common variable immunodeficiency, TCR beta chains reportedly carried fewer deletions and N-nucleotide insertions.

Sample: peripheral blood mononuclear cells. The origin of the receptors is a human donor with common variable immunodeficiency.

A remark on this clone: The read ends 3 residues early relative to the CDR3; the germline J gene fills the gap. The rearrangement joins TRBV19 to TRBJ2-1; 9 positions agree with TRBD2. After removal of 6 bases from V and 6 bases from J, the junction contained 6 bases not matched to a gene. Germline lookup yields CDR1 LNHDA and CDR2 SQIVND (reference sequence). The CDR3 loop spans 14 amino acids. The CDR3 sequence: CASRARTSVNEQFF. CDR3 DNA, as far as it was read: TGTGCCAGTAGAGCCAGGACTAGCGTCAATGAG.

Turning to this clone: The read ends 3 residues before the CDR3 terminus; that terminus is restored from the germline J gene. The chain joins TRBV5-1 to TRBJ1-2, with 7 bases matching TRBD1. CDR1 SGHRS and CDR2 YFSETQ come from the germline V gene. V was pared by 7 bases and J by 2 bases, with 2 bases of the junction left unmatched. This CDR3 has 12 residues. Incomplete CDR3 DNA: TGCGCCAGCCAGGGACAGAACTATGGC. Translated, it gives CASQGQNYG. The entire CDR3 reads CASQGQNYGYTF.

Worth noting for this clone: Sequencing ends 3 residues short of the CDR3 end; the germline J gene provides the rest. The V call is TRBV5-1, the J call TRBJ2-3; maybe TRBD2 (5 bases). Germline CDR1 and CDR2: SGHRS and YFSETQ. The CDR3 is 13 residues long. With 0 bases removed from V and 5 bases from J, the gap between germline ends came to 7 bases. The sequenced part of the CDR3 DNA is TGCGCCAGCAGCTTGGAGGCGGGAGATACG. The encoded protein is CASSLEAGDT. The full CDR3 reads CASSLEAGDTQYF.

CDR3 loop: CASSIEYTANEQFF. CDR3 DNA, as far as it was read: TGTGCCAGTAGTATAGAATATACAGCTAATGAG. The rearrangement joins TRBV19 to TRBJ2-1, with D unresolved. From the germline J gene comes the end of the CDR3, since the read stops 3 residues before it. Trimming stripped 0 bases from V and 7 bases from J, with 10 bases between. Per germline, CDR1 LNHDA and CDR2 SQIVND (reference sequence). The CDR3 is made up of 14 amino acids.

The CDR3 DNA, read in part, is TGTGCCAGCAGCTTAACTGCGGGGAGCTCCTACGAG. It encodes CASSLTAGSSYE. The complete CDR3 protein is CASSLTAGSSYEQYF. V and J are TRBV7-3 and TRBJ2-7; TRBD2 might be the D (6 bases). The missing CDR3 end, 3 residues past where the read stops, is filled in from the germline J gene. The germline V and J ends were trimmed by 0 bases and 0 bases, with 9 bases remaining between them. The germline gives CDR1 SGHTA, CDR2 FQGTGA. This CDR3 is 15 amino acids long.

A remark on this clone: Read coverage stops 3 residues before the CDR3 terminus; the germline J gene supplies the remainder. V gene TRBV7-3 combines with J gene TRBJ2-1; 9 bases match TRBD2. CDR3 length: 16 amino acids. Germline V gene data show CDR1 as SGHTA and CDR2 as FQGTGA. V was pared by 3 bases and J by 4 bases, with 7 bases of the junction left unmatched. The CDR3 bases that were read are TGTGCCAGCAGCTTCAGTAGCGGGAGCCTTTACAATGAG. It codes for CASSFSSGSLYNE. The full CDR3 protein reads CASSFSSGSLYNEQFF.

A note on this clone: The read ends 3 residues shy of where the CDR3 ends; the end is completed using the germline J gene. V and J are TRBV18 and TRBJ2-1; 11 bases match TRBD1. Trimming removed 2 bases from V and 3 bases from J; junction bases left unmatched: 3. Germline CDR1 is KGHSH and CDR2 is LQKENI. CDR3 length equals 16 residues. CDR3 bases read: TGTGCCAGCTCACCAAGGACAGGGGGCAACTACAATGAG. It codes for CASSPRTGGNYNE. The whole CDR3 reads CASSPRTGGNYNEQFF. Combining the CDR3 with reference TRBV18 and TRBJ2-1 gives the whole variable domain NAGVMQNPRHLVRRRGQEARLRCSPMKGHSHVYWYRQLPEEGLKFMVYLQKENIIDESGMPKERFSAEFPKEGPSILRIQQVVRGDSAAYFCASSPRTGGNYNEQFFGPGTRLTVL.

This clone was detected a few times. The missing CDR3 end, 3 residues past where the read stops, is filled in from the germline J gene. V gene TRBV19 combines with J gene TRBJ1-2; the match to TRBD1 covers 9 bases. V shed 5 bases and J 4 bases; nucleotides not matched to a gene: 5. CDR3 length: 14 amino acids. Germline V gene sequence: CDR1 LNHDA, CDR2 SQIVND (reference sequence). The CDR3 loop is CASSGTGGGYGYTF. The part of the CDR3 DNA that was read is TGTGCCAGTAGTGGTACAGGGGGCGGCTATGGC.

As to this clone: The read stops 3 residues short of the end of the CDR3; the missing end is completed from the germline J gene. The rearrangement joins TRBV10-2 to TRBJ1-5, with 9 bases matching TRBD1. With 2 bases clipped from V and 3 bases from J, the junction kept 2 bases outside the gene matches. CDR3 length: 15 amino acids. Germline V gene sequence: CDR1 WSHSY, CDR2 SAAADI. The CDR3 loop is CASSEGDRVNQPQHF. The DNA read from the CDR3 is TGCGCCAGCAGTGAGGGGGACAGGGTCAATCAGCCC.

This clone turned up a few times. The read is 3 residues too short to cover the CDR3 end, so that end is filled in from the germline J gene. The chain couples TRBV19 to TRBJ1-1; weak D call: TRBD1 (5 bases). The CDR3 length is 14 residues. Trimming removed 6 bases at V and 4 bases at J, with 15 bases between. Germline lookup yields CDR1 LNHDA and CDR2 SQIVND (reference sequence). The CDR3 DNA, read in part, is TGTGCCAGTAGACTGACGGGGGGGAGCACTGAA. It encodes CASRLTGGSTE. The entire CDR3 sequence reads CASRLTGGSTEAFF.

This clone was found a few times. The read stops 3 residues short of the end of the CDR3; the missing end is completed from the germline J gene. The chain joins TRBV2 to TRBJ1-5; 8 bases align to TRBD1. J gave up 9 bases and V 0 bases, and 4 bases lay outside the gene matches. The V gene's germline CDR1 is SNHLY and CDR2 FYNNEI. This CDR3 is 14 amino acids long. The CDR3 region is CASSEADRVRPQHF. CDR3 DNA (partial): TGTGCCAGCAGTGAAGCGGACAGGGTCCGGCCC.

Comments on this clone: The read terminates 3 residues before the CDR3 end, so the remaining end is supplied by the germline J gene. The chain joins TRBV19 to TRBJ2-3; tentatively, D is TRBD1 (5 bases). V lost 2 bases and J 2 bases, leaving 14 bases between the germline ends. The CDR3 is made up of 16 amino acids. Germline V gene lookup returns CDR1 LNHDA and CDR2 SQIVND (reference sequence). CDR3 region: CASSIYPRVSTDTQYF. The covered CDR3 bases are TGTGCCAGTAGTATATACCCCAGGGTGTCCACAGATACG.

This clone appeared a few times. The read ends 3 residues early relative to the CDR3; the germline J gene fills the gap. J is TRBJ2-3 and V is TRBV19; D remains ambiguous. CDR1 and CDR2 (germline): LNHDA, SQIVND (reference sequence). V was pared by 1 base and J by 0 bases, with 8 bases between. This CDR3 has 15 amino acids. CDR3 in amino acids: CASSIVIGSTDTQYF. CDR3 bases read: TGTGCCAGTAGTATAGTGATCGGGAGCACAGATACG.

Concerning this clone: The read is 3 residues too short to cover the CDR3 end, so that end is filled in from the germline J gene. This chain links TRBV5-1 with TRBJ2-7; D is perhaps TRBD1 (5 bases). The V end lost 4 bases, the J end lost 2 bases, and 10 bases lay between the germline ends. The CDR3 consists of 13 residues. The germline V gene has CDR1 SGHRS and CDR2 YFSETQ. Incomplete CDR3 DNA: TGCGCCAGCAGCATCCAGGGAACCTACGAG. Protein sequence: CASSIQGTYE. The whole CDR3 sequence reads CASSIQGTYEQYF.

Comments on this clone: The read ends 3 residues early relative to the CDR3; the germline J gene fills the gap. The chain is built from TRBV5-1 and TRBJ2-7; 9 bases match TRBD1. The CDR3 extends over 14 amino acids. In germline, CDR1 is SGHRS, CDR2 YFSETQ. The trim removed 4 bases at V and 2 bases at J, leaving 4 bases unmatched. CDR3 DNA, as far as it was read: TGCGCCAGCAGCAGAGGGACAGGGACCTACGAG. Translation: CASSRGTGTYE. The entire CDR3 is CASSRGTGTYEQYF.

As concerns this clone: The CDR3 is cut off 3 residues early in the read; its end comes from the germline J gene. The chain joins TRBV19 to TRBJ1-5, with 9 positions matching TRBD1. Trimming removed 7 bases from V and 5 bases from J; junction bases left unmatched: 6. The CDR3 contains 14 residues. Germline lookup yields CDR1 LNHDA and CDR2 SQIVND (reference sequence). The DNA read from the CDR3 is TGTGCCAGTACTCGGACAGGGGCATATCAGCCC. The encoded protein is CASTRTGAYQP. The whole CDR3 is CASTRTGAYQPQHF.

This clone was detected only a few times. With the read ending 3 residues before the CDR3 end, the germline J gene is used to fill in that end. This rearrangement joins TRBV11-2 to TRBJ1-2; 8 bases are shared with TRBD1. The CDR3 totals 15 residues. Looked up from germline, CDR1 is SGHAT and CDR2 is FQNNGV. V shed 0 bases and J 2 bases; nucleotides not matched to a gene: 2. The sequenced CDR3 bases are TGTGCCAGCAGCTTAGAGGACAGGGAGAACTATGGC. Its protein is CASSLEDRENYG. The CDR3, in full, reads CASSLEDRENYGYTF.

This clone was counted between two and nine times. Read sequence stops 3 residues before the CDR3 end, and the germline J gene provides the missing end. The chain couples TRBV6-2 or TRBV6-3 to TRBJ2-1, with 11 bases fitting TRBD1. CDR1 and CDR2 (germline): MNHEY, SVGEGT. The CDR3 has 17 amino acids. J lost 9 bases, V lost 0 bases, and 10 bases had no gene match. The CDR3 loop is CASSYSHTGTGGGEQFF. The DNA read from the CDR3 is TGTGCCAGCAGTTACTCGCACACCGGGACAGGGGGTGGTGAG.

As to this clone: The DNA ends 3 residues before the CDR3 does, and the rest of the CDR3 is filled in from the germline J gene. This chain connects TRBV7-9 to TRBJ2-3; D remains unclear. The CDR3 has 15 residues. Germline V gene data show CDR1 as SEHNR and CDR2 as FQNEAQ (reference sequence). The V and J ends lost 2 bases and 2 bases respectively, with 11 bases between them. The sequenced CDR3 bases are TGTGCCAGCAGCTTATGGAGACTCAACACAGATACG. Translation gives CASSLWRLNTDT. The full CDR3 protein reads CASSLWRLNTDTQYF.

This clone was detected ten times or more. The read falls 3 residues short of the CDR3 end, and the missing part is taken from the germline J gene. The chain has TRBV30 and TRBJ2-7, with D perhaps matching TRBD2 (6 bases). The length of the CDR3 is 14 residues. Germline assignment: CDR1 GTSNPN and CDR2 SVGIG (reference sequence). V lost 1 base, J lost 4 bases, and 14 bases lay in between. CDR3 DNA, as far as it was read: TGTGCCTGGAGTGACCGGGGAGGTTTATACGAG. It encodes CAWSDRGGLYE. The full CDR3 protein reads CAWSDRGGLYEQYF.

In the case of this clone: The CDR3 end is not reached by the read, which stops 3 residues before it; the germline J gene fills it in. The chain uses TRBV20-1 and TRBJ2-1; 12 bases are a match to TRBD2. The germline gives CDR1 DFQATT, CDR2 SNEGSKA (reference sequence). V shed 6 bases and J 6 bases; nucleotides not matched to a gene: 6. The CDR3 has 14 amino acids. The sequenced part of the CDR3 DNA is TGCAGTGCCAAGACTAGCGGGAGACCCAATGAG. It is translated as CSAKTSGRPNE. The full CDR3 sequence reads CSAKTSGRPNEQFF.

This clone was recorded many times. The CDR3 extends 3 residues past the end of the read, so its final part is completed from the germline J gene. This chain joins TRBV7-2 and TRBJ2-6; no firm D call. CDR3 size: 14 residues. Per the germline V gene, CDR1 is SGHTA and CDR2 is FQGNSA. The V and J ends lost 5 bases and 0 bases respectively, with 5 bases between them. The sequenced part of the CDR3 DNA is TGTGCCAGCAGCCAATCCTCTGGGGCCAACGTC. Its translation: CASSQSSGANV. In full, the CDR3 reads CASSQSSGANVLTF.

This clone was counted many times. The CDR3 end falls 3 residues outside the read, so it is completed with the germline J gene. This chain uses TRBV6-2 or TRBV6-3 with TRBJ1-4, with 10 positions matching TRBD1. V shed 6 bases, J shed 8 bases, and the junction held 6 bases outside the gene matches. Germline V gene sequence: CDR1 MNHEY, CDR2 SVGEGT. The CDR3 runs to 14 residues. The sequenced part of the CDR3 DNA is TGTGCCAGCAGGCCGGGACAGGGGACCGAAAAA. Amino acids: CASRPGQGTEK. The whole CDR3 is CASRPGQGTEKLFF.

Details on this clone: Coverage ceases 3 residues before the CDR3 finishes, and the germline J gene fills in the end. The rearrangement links TRBV18 to TRBJ2-3; perhaps TRBD1 as D (5 bases). Trimming pared 3 bases from V and 2 bases from J, leaving 15 bases between. This CDR3 has 16 amino acids. In germline, CDR1 is KGHSH, CDR2 LQKENI. The sequenced part of the CDR3 DNA is TGTGCCAGCTCACCGCGACAGAAGATAAACACAGATACG. Encoded protein: CASSPRQKINTDT. From start to end, the CDR3 is CASSPRQKINTDTQYF.

The CDR3 loop is CASSYHGGYGYTF. CDR3 DNA, as far as it was read: TGTGCCAGCAGTTACCACGGGGGCTATGGC. J is TRBJ1-2 and V is TRBV7-9; D is perhaps TRBD1 (5 bases). The read falls 3 residues short of the CDR3 end, and the missing part is taken from the germline J gene. The V and J ends lost 6 bases and 4 bases respectively, with 12 bases between them. The germline V gene encodes CDR1 SEHNR and CDR2 FQNEAQ (reference sequence). CDR3 size: 13 residues.

This clone has only a few counts. The sequence runs out 3 residues before the end of the CDR3; the remainder is reconstructed from the germline J gene. This chain joins TRBV19 and TRBJ2-1; D might be TRBD1 (6 bases). Trimming cost V 2 bases and J 1 base, with 12 bases left between them. CDR3 length: 16 residues. The germline gives CDR1 LNHDA, CDR2 SQIVND (reference sequence). The CDR3: CASSILGARSYNEQFF. The DNA read from the CDR3 is TGTGCCAGTAGTATACTGGGGGCGCGGTCCTACAATGAG. The entire variable domain, with the rest obtained from reference TRBV19 and TRBJ2-1, is as follows: DGGITQSPKYLFRKEGQNVTLSCEQNLNHDAMYWYRQDPGQGLRLIYYSQIVNDFQKGDIAEGYSVSREKKESFPLTVTSAQKNPTAFYLCASSILGARSYNEQFFGPGTRLTVL.

Concerning this clone itself: The observed sequence ends 3 residues before the CDR3 terminus, with the missing tail filled in from the germline J gene. This sequence joins TRBV7-9 and TRBJ1-1; 9 bases are a match to TRBD1. Germline V gene sequence: CDR1 SEHNR, CDR2 FQNEAQ (reference sequence). The ends lost 1 base at V and 3 bases at J; junction bases unmatched: 0. There are 14 residues in the CDR3. The chain's CDR3 is CASSLDRGHTEAFF. The covered CDR3 bases are TGTGCCAGCAGCTTAGACAGGGGGCACACTGAA. Based on the CDR3 plus reference TRBV7-9 and TRBJ1-1, the full variable domain is DTGVSQNPRHKITKRGQNVTFRCDPISEHNRLYWYRQTLGQGPEFLTYFQNEAQLEKSRLLSDRFSAERPKGSFSTLEIQRTEQGDSAMYLCASSLDRGHTEAFFGQGTRLTVV.